This TCR beta chain came from a study of PD-1 blockade in classical Hodgkin lymphoma. Study-level background: Patients had nivolumab dosed at 3 mg/kg, delivered intravenously every 2 weeks. General study points: The diversity seen at baseline in complete responders resembled that of newly diagnosed patients. In newly diagnosed patients, baseline TCR diversity was reportedly below that of healthy donors. There was a significant rise in CD4+ TCR diversity by C4D1, with no such rise for CD8+.

V was pared by 1 base and J by 9 bases, with 10 bases between. The CDR3 is made up of 13 amino acids. CDR1 SGHVS and CDR2 FNYEAQ come from the germline V gene. Method: immunoSEQ multiplex PCR; TCRdb's copy keeps in-frame clones and lacks some. This sample has about 12,000 clones, with 65% to 80% found just once. To note about this clone: The antigen is not known.

Patients all relapsed after autologous stem cell transplantation, and there was variation in brentuximab vedotin exposure. Negative selection with magnetic separation was used to purify CD4+ T cells from thawed PBMCs. The chain joins TRBV7-6 to TRBJ2-1; a possible D gene is TRBD1 (5 bases). The material sequenced was CD4+ T cells from blood, taken at baseline. This TCR was sampled from a human donor with classical Hodgkin lymphoma. The CDR3 DNA follows: TGTGCCAGCAGCTTAGAACAGGACGGTGAGCAGTTCTTC. Translated, it gives CASSLEQDGEQFF. The full variable domain, rest sourced from reference TRBV7-6 and TRBJ2-1, is GAGVSQSPRYKVTKRGQDVALRCDPISGHVSLYWYRQALGQGPEFLTYFNYEAQQDKSGLPNDRFSAERPEGSISTLTIQRTEQRDSAMYRCASSLEQDGEQFFGPGTRLTVL.